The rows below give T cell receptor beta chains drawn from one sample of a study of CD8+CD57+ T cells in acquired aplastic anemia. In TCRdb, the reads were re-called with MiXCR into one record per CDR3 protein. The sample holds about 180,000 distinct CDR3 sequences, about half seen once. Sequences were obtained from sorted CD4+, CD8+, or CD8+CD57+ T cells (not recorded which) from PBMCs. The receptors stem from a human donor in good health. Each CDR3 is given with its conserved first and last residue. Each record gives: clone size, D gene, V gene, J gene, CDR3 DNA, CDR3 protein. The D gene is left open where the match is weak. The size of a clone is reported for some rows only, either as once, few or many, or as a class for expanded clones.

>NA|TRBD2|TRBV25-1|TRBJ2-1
TGTGCTAATACGGGACTAGCGGACAATGAGCAGTTCTTC
CANTGLADNEQFF
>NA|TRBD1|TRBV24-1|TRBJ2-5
TGTGCCACCAGTGATTTTGGGACAGGGGAAGAGACCCAGTACTTC
CATSDFGTGEETQYF
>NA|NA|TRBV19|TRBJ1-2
TGTGCCAGTAGTAGCCAGTACAGGGTAGGCGGCTACACCTTC
CASSSQYRVGGYTF
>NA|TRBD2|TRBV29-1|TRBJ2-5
TGCAGCGTTGGTAGCGGGGTGGGGGAGACCCAGTACTTC
CSVGSGVGETQYF
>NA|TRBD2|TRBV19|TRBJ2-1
TGTGCCACCCAACGGACTAGCGGGGGCTATGAGCAGTTCTTC
CATQRTSGGYEQFF
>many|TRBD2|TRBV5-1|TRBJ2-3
TGCGCCAGCGGGACTAGCGGGAGCACAGATACGCAGTATTTT
CASGTSGSTDTQYF
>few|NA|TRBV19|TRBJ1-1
TGTGCCAGTAGTATAGGGGTTTTCATGAACACTGAAGCTTTCTTT
CASSIGVFMNTEAFF
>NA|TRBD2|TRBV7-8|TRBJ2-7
TGTGCCAGCAGCTTAGTTCTAGCGGGAAGGTACGAGCAGTACTTC
CASSLVLAGRYEQYF
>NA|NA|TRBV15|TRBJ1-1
TGTGCCACCAGCTTGGGGGAAATGAACACTGAAGCTTTCTTT
CATSLGEMNTEAFF
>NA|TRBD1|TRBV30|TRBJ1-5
TGTGCCTGGAGTGTACGCGGGCAGGGGGCGAATCAGCCCCAGCATTTT
CAWSVRGQGANQPQHF
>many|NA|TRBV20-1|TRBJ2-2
TGCAGTGGTGAGCGCGGGACGAACACCGGGGAGCTGTTTTTT
CSGERGTNTGELFF
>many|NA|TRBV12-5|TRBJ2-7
TGTGCTAGTGGTCGGACAGATATATACGAGCAGTACTTC
CASGRTDIYEQYF
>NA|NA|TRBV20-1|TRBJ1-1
TGCAGTGCCCCATCCCAGGGAAACGTGAACACTGAAGCTTTCTTT
CSAPSQGNVNTEAFF